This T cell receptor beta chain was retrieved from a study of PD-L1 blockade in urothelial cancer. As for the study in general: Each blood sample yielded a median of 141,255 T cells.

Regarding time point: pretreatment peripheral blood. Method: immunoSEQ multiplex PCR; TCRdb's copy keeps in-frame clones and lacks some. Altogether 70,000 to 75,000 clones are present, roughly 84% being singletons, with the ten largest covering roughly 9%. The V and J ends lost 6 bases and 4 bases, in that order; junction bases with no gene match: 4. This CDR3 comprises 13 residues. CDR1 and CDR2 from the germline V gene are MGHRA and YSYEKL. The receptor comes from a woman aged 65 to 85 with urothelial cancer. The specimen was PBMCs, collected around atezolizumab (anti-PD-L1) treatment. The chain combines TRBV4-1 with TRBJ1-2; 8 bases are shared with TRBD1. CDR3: CASSSTGAYGYTF. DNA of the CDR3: TGCGCCAGCAGTTCGACAGGGGCCTATGGCTACACCTTC.